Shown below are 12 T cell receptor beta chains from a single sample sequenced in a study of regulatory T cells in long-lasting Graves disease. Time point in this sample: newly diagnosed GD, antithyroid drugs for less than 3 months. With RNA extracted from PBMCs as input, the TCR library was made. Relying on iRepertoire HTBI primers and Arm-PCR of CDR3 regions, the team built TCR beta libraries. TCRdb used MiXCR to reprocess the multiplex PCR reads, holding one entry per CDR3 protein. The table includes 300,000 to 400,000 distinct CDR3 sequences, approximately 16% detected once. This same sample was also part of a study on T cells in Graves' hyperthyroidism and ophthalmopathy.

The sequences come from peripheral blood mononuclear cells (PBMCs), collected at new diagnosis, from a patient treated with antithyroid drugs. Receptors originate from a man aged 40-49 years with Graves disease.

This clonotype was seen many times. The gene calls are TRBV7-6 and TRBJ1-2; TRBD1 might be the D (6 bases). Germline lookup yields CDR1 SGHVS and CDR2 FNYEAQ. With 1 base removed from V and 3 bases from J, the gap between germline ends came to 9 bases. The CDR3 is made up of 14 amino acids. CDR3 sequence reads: CASSLDSGDYGYTF. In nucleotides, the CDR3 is TGTGCCAGCAGCTTAGATTCAGGGGACTATGGCTACACCTTC.

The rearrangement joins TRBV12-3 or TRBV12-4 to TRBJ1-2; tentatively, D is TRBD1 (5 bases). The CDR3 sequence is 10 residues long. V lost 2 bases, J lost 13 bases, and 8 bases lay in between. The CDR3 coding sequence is TGTGCCAGCAGTTTAAGACAGCTCACCTTC. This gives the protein CASSLRQLTF.

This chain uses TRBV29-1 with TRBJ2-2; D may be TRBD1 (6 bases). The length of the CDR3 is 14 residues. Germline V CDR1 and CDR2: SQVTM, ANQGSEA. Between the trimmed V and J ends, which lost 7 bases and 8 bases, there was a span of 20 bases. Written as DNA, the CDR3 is TGCAGCGGGGGGCGAATAGGGCGGGCAGGGGAGCTGTTTTTT. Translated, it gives CSGGRIGRAGELFF.

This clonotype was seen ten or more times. The CDR3 DNA is TGTGCCAGCAGCCCGCTAATTGGACAGCAAATAGAAAACACCATATATTTT. This codes for CASSPLIGQQIENTIYF. The gene calls are TRBV9 and TRBJ1-3; the D gene is possibly TRBD1 (6 bases). This CDR3 is built from 17 residues. The ends were cut back, 4 bases at V and 6 bases at J, with 23 bases in the middle. Per germline, CDR1 SGDLS and CDR2 YYNGEE.

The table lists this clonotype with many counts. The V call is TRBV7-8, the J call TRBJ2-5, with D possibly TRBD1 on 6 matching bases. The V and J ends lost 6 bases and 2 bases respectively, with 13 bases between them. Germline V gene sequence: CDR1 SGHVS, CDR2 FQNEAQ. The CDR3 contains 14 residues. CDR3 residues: CASSPGTRQETQYF. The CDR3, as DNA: TGTGCCAGCAGTCCCGGGACAAGACAAGAGACCCAGTACTTC. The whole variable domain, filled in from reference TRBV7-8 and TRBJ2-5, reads GAGVSQSPRYKVAKRGQDVALRCDPISGHVSLFWYQQALGQGPEFLTYFQNEAQLDKSGLPSDRFFAERPEGSVSTLKIQRTQQEDSAVYLCASSPGTRQETQYFGPGTRLLVL.

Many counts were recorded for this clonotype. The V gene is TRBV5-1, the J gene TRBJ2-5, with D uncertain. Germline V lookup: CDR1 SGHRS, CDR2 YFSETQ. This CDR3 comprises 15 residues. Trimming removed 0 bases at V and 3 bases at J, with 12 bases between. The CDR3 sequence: CASSLGPAGKETQYF. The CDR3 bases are TGCGCCAGCAGCTTGGGCCCCGCCGGAAAAGAGACCCAGTACTTC.

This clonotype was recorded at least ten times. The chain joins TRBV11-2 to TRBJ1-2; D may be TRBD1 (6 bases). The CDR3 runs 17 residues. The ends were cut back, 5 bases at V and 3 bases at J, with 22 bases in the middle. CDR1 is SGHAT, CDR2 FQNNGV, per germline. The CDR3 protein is CASSPIRTRQGHYGYTF. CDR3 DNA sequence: TGTGCCAGCAGCCCAATCCGAACGAGGCAGGGGCACTATGGCTACACCTTC. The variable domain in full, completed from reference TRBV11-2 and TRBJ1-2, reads EAGVAQSPRYKIIEKRQSVAFWCNPISGHATLYWYQQILGQGPKLLIQFQNNGVVDDSQLPKDRFSAERLKGVDSTLKIQPAKLEDSAVYLCASSPIRTRQGHYGYTFGSGTRLTVV.

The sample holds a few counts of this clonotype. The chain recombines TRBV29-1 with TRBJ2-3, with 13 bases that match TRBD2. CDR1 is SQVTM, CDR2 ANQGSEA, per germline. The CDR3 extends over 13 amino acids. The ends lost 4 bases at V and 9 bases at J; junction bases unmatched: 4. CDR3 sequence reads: CSVATSGGGTQYF. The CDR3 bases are TGCAGCGTTGCTACTAGCGGGGGGGGAACGCAGTATTTT.

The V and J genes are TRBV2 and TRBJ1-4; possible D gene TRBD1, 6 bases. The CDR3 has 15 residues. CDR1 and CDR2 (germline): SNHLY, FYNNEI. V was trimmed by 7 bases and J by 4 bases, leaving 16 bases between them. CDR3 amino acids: CASTERTAINEKLFF. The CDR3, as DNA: TGTGCCAGCACCGAGCGGACAGCGATTAATGAAAAACTGTTTTTT. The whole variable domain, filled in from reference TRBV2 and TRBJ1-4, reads EPEVTQTPSHQVTQMGQEVILRCVPISNHLYFYWYRQILGQKVEFLVSFYNNEISEKSEIFDDQFSVERPDGSNFTLKIRSTKLEDSAMYFCASTERTAINEKLFFGSGTQLSVL.

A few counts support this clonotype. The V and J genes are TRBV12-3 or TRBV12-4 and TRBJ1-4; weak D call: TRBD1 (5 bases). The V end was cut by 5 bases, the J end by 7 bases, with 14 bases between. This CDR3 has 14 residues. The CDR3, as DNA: TGTGCCAGCAGTCCCCGGTGGGGCAGTGAAAAACTGTTTTTT. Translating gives CASSPRWGSEKLFF.

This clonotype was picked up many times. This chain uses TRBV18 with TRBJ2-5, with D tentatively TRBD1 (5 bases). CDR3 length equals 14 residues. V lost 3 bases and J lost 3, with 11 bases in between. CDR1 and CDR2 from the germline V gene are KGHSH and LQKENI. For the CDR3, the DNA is TGTGCCAGCTCACCCTCAGGGCGAAAAGAGACCCAGTACTTC. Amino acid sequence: CASSPSGRKETQYF. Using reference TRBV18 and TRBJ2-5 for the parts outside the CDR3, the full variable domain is NAGVMQNPRHLVRRRGQEARLRCSPMKGHSHVYWYRQLPEEGLKFMVYLQKENIIDESGMPKERFSAEFPKEGPSILRIQQVVRGDSAAYFCASSPSGRKETQYFGPGTRLLVL.

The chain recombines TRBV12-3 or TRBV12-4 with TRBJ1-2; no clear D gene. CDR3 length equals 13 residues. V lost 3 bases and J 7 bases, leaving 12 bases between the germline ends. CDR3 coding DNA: TGTGCCAGCAGTTTTGACGGGGTGATTGGCTACACCTTC. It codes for CASSFDGVIGYTF.